Listed here are 21 T cell receptor beta chains from one sample, sequenced in a study of T cell responses to AZD1222 COVID-19 vaccine. Using immunoSEQ multiplex PCR, the repertoire was profiled, and TCRdb retains in-frame clones only, with some absent. The sample records fewer than 75,000 clones, less than 90% being singletons. The specimen comprised peripheral blood, sampled on day 0 of AZD1222 vaccination. These receptors all stem from an adult in good health.

V usage is TRBV4-2 and J usage is TRBJ2-1, with 9 bases matching TRBD2. The V gene's germline CDR1 is LGHNA and CDR2 YNFKEQ. The CDR3 runs to 17 residues. The V segment lost 1 base and the J segment 4 bases; nucleotides outside the gene matches: 8. This chain's CDR3 is CASSQAPGSGGYNEQFF. As DNA, the CDR3 is TGTGCCAGCAGCCAAGCCCCCGGGAGCGGGGGGTACAATGAGCAGTTCTTC.

The table lists this clone with a count of one. The chain combines TRBV3-1 (or the pseudogene TRBV3-2) with TRBJ1-6; D remains ambiguous. The V gene's germline CDR1 is LGHDT and CDR2 YNNKEL (reference sequence). The CDR3 has 16 residues. The V end lost 1 base, the J end lost 7 bases, and 14 bases lay between the germline ends. The CDR3 nucleotides are TGTGCCAGCAGCCAAGTGGGTGGGTATGGGAATTCACCCCTCCACTTT. It specifies CASSQVGGYGNSPLHF.

This chain joins TRBV6-5 and TRBJ1-5, with a weak D call TRBD1 (5 bases). This CDR3 comprises 14 residues. V shed 0 bases and J shed 7 bases, with 10 bases lying between them. The germline V gene encodes CDR1 MNHEY and CDR2 SVGAGI. The CDR3 spells CASSYSKGPQPQHF. The CDR3 nucleotides read TGTGCCAGCAGTTACTCGAAGGGACCCCAGCCCCAGCATTTT.

This chain's CDR3 is CASSLQGATEAFF. The CDR3 nucleotides read TGTGCCAGCAGCTTACAGGGGGCCACTGAAGCTTTCTTT. The chain recombines TRBV7-9 with TRBJ1-1; TRBD1 agrees at 8 bases. The CDR3 spans 13 residues. Germline loops: CDR1 SEHNR, CDR2 FQNEAQ (reference sequence). Trimming at V came to 2 bases and at J to 4 bases, leaving 0 bases not matched to a gene.

The chain carries TRBV5-8 and TRBJ2-1, with 15 bases matching TRBD2. This CDR3 is 15 amino acids long. V trimming: 4 bases; J trimming: 7 bases; junction bases outside the gene matches: 3. Per germline, CDR1 SGHTS and CDR2 YDEGEE. In DNA, the CDR3 is TGTGCCAGCAGCCTGGGACTAGCGGGGGGAAATGAGCAGTTCTTC. Protein: CASSLGLAGGNEQFF.

A few counts support this clone. The rearrangement uses TRBV5-1 and TRBJ2-7, with unresolved D. The CDR3 covers 12 residues. Germline CDR1 is SGHRS and CDR2 is YFSETQ. V dropped 4 bases and J dropped 7 bases, with 12 bases sitting between them. CDR3 nucleotide sequence: TGCGCCAGCAGCCAGAAGAACGAGGAGCAGTACTTC. Its protein is CASSQKNEEQYF.

This sequence joins TRBV19 and TRBJ1-3; D may be TRBD1 (6 bases). CDR3 size: 16 residues. CDR1 LNHDA and CDR2 SQIVND come from the germline V gene (reference sequence). V was pared by 5 bases and J by 2 bases, with 16 bases between. The CDR3 loop reads CASSAVTGSPGNTIYF. The CDR3, as DNA: TGTGCCAGTAGTGCCGTGACAGGAAGCCCTGGAAACACCATATATTTT.

The chain recombines TRBV27 with TRBJ2-3; TRBD2 matches 8 bases. Trimming at V came to 4 bases and at J to 6 bases, leaving 9 bases not matched to a gene. CDR1 is MNHEY and CDR2 is SMNVEV in the germline V gene (reference sequence). This CDR3 is built from 15 residues. The CDR3 nucleotides are TGTGCCAGCAGTTCCGGGGGGGCTGGCGTGGATACGCAGTATTTT. This sequence encodes CASSSGGAGVDTQYF.

The chain employs TRBV19 and TRBJ1-2; D uncertain. Trimming removed 3 bases from V and 5 bases from J, with 7 bases in between. In germline, CDR1 is LNHDA, CDR2 SQIVND (reference sequence). CDR3 length equals 12 residues. CDR3 nucleotide sequence: TGTGCCAGTAGTATCCAGGAGTATGGCTACACCTTC. It is translated as CASSIQEYGYTF.

This chain joins TRBV27 and TRBJ1-6; D is unclear. V lost 6 bases and J 7 bases, leaving 7 bases between the germline ends. This CDR3 has 12 amino acids. Looked up from germline, CDR1 is MNHEY and CDR2 is SMNVEV (reference sequence). The CDR3, as DNA: TGTGCCAGCAGCCTGAGGAATTCACCCCTCCACTTT. This codes for CASSLRNSPLHF.

The V gene is TRBV13, the J gene TRBJ2-2; 7 bases fit TRBD1. V gave up 5 bases and J gave up 5 bases; unmatched junction bases: 11. Germline V gives CDR1 PRHDT, CDR2 FYEKMQ (reference sequence). The CDR3 contains 16 residues. The CDR3 spells CASSPLGTASTGELFF. For the CDR3, the DNA is TGTGCCAGCAGCCCCCTAGGGACAGCTAGTACCGGGGAGCTGTTTTTT.

The chain joins TRBV5-6 to TRBJ1-1; no reliable D call. Trimming shortened V by 2 bases and J by 3 bases, and 14 bases separated the two germline ends. Germline lookup yields CDR1 SGHDT and CDR2 YYEEEE. The CDR3 runs 15 residues. The CDR3 nucleotides are TGTGCCAGCAGCTTAGGAGGGTCCGGGTACACTGAAGCTTTCTTT. It is translated as CASSLGGSGYTEAFF.

This chain connects TRBV28 to TRBJ1-2; D gene uncertain. CDR1 is MDHEN and CDR2 is SYDVKM in the germline V gene. This CDR3 is built from 13 residues. The V end was cut by 6 bases, the J end by 1 base, with 9 bases between. The CDR3 DNA follows: TGTGCCAGCAGAAGGGCCAATAACTATGGCTACACCTTC. Its protein product is CASRRANNYGYTF.

This chain links TRBV6-5 with TRBJ2-7, with TRBD1 identical over 8 bases. The V gene end was trimmed by 0 bases and the J gene end by 1 base; junction bases not matched to a gene: 2. The CDR3 loop spans 15 amino acids. Germline CDR1 reads MNHEY; CDR2 reads SVGAGI. This chain's CDR3 is CASSYSNRGSYEQYF. As DNA, the CDR3 is TGTGCCAGCAGTTACTCGAACAGGGGGTCCTACGAGCAGTACTTC.

The chain couples TRBV7-3 to TRBJ2-7, with D maybe TRBD2 (7 bases). This CDR3 spans 14 amino acids. Germline V gene data show CDR1 as SGHTA and CDR2 as FQGTGA. Trimming pared 3 bases from V and 2 bases from J, leaving 11 bases between. The DNA of the CDR3 is TGTGCCAGCAGCTTTTCGGGGGGCCCCTACGAGCAGTACTTC. Protein sequence: CASSFSGGPYEQYF.

This clone has just a few counts. This rearrangement joins TRBV9 to TRBJ2-1, with TRBD2 identical over 9 bases. From germline, CDR1 is SGDLS and CDR2 YYNGEE. V trimming: 3 bases; J trimming: 10 bases; junction bases outside the gene matches: 11. This CDR3 has 15 residues. In DNA, the CDR3 is TGTGCCAGCAGCGAGCGGAGCGGGGGGTTGGGGGAGCAGTTCTTC. Protein product: CASSERSGGLGEQFF. Looking up the rest from reference TRBV9 and TRBJ2-1 gives the full variable domain: DSGVTQTPKHLITATGQRVTLRCSPRSGDLSVYWYQQSLDQGLQFLIQYYNGEERAKGNILERFSAQQFPDLHSELNLSSLELGDSALYFCASSERSGGLGEQFFGPGTRLTVL.

The CDR3: CASSPSTGGLSYGYTF. CDR3 bases: TGTGCCAGCTCACCTTCGACAGGGGGCTTGAGCTATGGCTACACCTTC. J is TRBJ1-2 and V is TRBV18; 10 positions match TRBD1. The V segment lost 3 bases and the J segment 4 bases; nucleotides outside the gene matches: 8. CDR1 KGHSH and CDR2 LQKENI come from the germline V gene. This CDR3 is built from 16 residues.

V usage is TRBV7-2 and J usage is TRBJ1-4, with TRBD1 identical over 7 bases. The germline V gene encodes CDR1 SGHTA and CDR2 FQGNSA. The CDR3 length is 18 residues. The ends lost 1 base at V and 2 bases at J; junction bases unmatched: 10. The CDR3 here is CASSLVGGGGATNEKLFF. CDR3 DNA sequence: TGTGCCAGCAGCTTAGTCGGGGGAGGGGGCGCGACTAATGAAAAACTGTTTTTT.

This clone was seen just once. The V and J genes are TRBV7-9 and TRBJ1-2; D uncertain. The germline V gene encodes CDR1 SEHNR and CDR2 FQNEAQ (reference sequence). There are 14 residues in the CDR3. Between the trimmed V and J ends, which lost 6 bases and 3 bases, there was a span of 14 bases. The CDR3 loop is CASSPQRADYGYTF. The DNA of the CDR3 is TGTGCCAGCAGTCCGCAGAGGGCAGACTATGGCTACACCTTC. The whole variable domain, remainder taken from reference TRBV7-9 and TRBJ1-2, is DTGVSQNPRHKITKRGQNVTFRCDPISEHNRLYWYRQTLGQGPEFLTYFQNEAQLEKSRLLSDRFSAERPKGSFSTLEIQRTEQGDSAMYLCASSPQRADYGYTFGSGTRLTVV.

J is TRBJ2-2 and V is TRBV20-1, with TRBD2 identical over 12 bases. Per germline, CDR1 DFQATT and CDR2 SNEGSKA (reference sequence). V trimming: 3 bases; J trimming: 5 bases; junction bases outside the gene matches: 7. The CDR3 extends over 16 amino acids. The CDR3 here is CSASELAGGDTGELFF. In nucleotides, the CDR3 is TGCAGTGCTAGTGAACTAGCGGGGGGTGATACCGGGGAGCTGTTTTTT.

There are a few counts of this clone. The chain has TRBV13 and TRBJ2-7, with D unresolved. The CDR3 consists of 13 residues. The V end lost 5 bases, the J end lost 3 bases, and 11 bases lay between the germline ends. Germline V gives CDR1 PRHDT, CDR2 FYEKMQ (reference sequence). The CDR3 nucleotides read TGTGCCAGCAGCCCTGGGTCCCTCTACGAGCAGTACTTC. Protein sequence: CASSPGSLYEQYF.